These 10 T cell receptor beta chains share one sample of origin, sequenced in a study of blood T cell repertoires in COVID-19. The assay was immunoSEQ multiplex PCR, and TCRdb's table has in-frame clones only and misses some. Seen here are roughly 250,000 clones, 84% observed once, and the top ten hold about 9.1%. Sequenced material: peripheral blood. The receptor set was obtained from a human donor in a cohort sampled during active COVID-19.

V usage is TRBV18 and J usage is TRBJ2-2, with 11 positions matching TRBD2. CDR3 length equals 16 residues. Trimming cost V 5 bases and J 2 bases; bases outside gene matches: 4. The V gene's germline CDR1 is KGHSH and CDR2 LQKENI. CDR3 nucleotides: TGTGCCAGCTCAAACCTAGCGGGAGGAAACACCGGGGAGCTGTTTTTT. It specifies CASSNLAGGNTGELFF.

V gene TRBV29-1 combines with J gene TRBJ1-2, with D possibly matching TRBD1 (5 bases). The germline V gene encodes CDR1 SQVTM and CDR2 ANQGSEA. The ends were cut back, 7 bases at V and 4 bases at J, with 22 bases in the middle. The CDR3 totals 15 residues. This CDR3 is CSATPWRGGSYGYTF. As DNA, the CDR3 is TGCAGCGCCACTCCTTGGAGGGGTGGTTCCTATGGCTACACCTTC.

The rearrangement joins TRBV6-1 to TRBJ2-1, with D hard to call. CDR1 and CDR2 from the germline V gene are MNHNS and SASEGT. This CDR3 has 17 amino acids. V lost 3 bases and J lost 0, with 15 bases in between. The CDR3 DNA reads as TGTGCCAGCAGTGATACTTTTCCCAATCCCTCCTACAATGAGCAGTTCTTC. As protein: CASSDTFPNPSYNEQFF.

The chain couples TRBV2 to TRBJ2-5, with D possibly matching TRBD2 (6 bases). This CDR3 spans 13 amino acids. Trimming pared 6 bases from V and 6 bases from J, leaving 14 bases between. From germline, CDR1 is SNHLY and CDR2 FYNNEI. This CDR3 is CASRGTGGKTQYF. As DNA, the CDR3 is TGTGCCAGCAGGGGAACAGGCGGGAAGACCCAGTACTTC.

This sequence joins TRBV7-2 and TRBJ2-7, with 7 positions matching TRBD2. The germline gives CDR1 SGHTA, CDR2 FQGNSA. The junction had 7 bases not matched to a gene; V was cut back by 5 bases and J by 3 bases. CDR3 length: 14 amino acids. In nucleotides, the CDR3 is TGTGCCAGCAGCCCGGGACTACGGAACTACGAGCAGTACTTC. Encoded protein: CASSPGLRNYEQYF.

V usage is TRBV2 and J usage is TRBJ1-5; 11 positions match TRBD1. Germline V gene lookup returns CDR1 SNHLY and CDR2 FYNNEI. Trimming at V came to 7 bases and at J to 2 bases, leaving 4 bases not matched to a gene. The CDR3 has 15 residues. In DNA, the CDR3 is TGTGCCAGCAAAGAGGACAGGGGGCGCAATCAGCCCCAGCATTTT. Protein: CASKEDRGRNQPQHF.

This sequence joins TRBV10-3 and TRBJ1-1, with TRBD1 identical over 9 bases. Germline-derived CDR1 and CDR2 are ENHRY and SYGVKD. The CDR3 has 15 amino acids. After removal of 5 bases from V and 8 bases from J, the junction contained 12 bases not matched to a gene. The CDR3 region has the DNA TGTGCCATCAGTCCGGGACAGGGTGTCTTATCCGAAGCTTTCTTT. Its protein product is CAISPGQGVLSEAFF.

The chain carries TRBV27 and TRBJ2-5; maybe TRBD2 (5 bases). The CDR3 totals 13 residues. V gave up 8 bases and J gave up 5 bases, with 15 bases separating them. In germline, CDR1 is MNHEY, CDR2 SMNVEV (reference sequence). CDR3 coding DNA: TGTGCCAGCCCCCCGGAGGTTGGGGAGACCCAGTACTTC. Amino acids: CASPPEVGETQYF.

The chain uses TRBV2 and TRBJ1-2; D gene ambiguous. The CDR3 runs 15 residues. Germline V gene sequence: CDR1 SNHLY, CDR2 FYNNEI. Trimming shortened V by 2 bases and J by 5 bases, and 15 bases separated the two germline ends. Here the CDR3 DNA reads TGTGCCAGCAGTGAATTTGTCGTCCCCACTTATGGCTACACCTTC. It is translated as CASSEFVVPTYGYTF.

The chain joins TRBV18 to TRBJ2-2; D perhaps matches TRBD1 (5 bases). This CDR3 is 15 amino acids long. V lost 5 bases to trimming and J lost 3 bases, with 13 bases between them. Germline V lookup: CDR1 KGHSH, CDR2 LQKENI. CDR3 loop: CASSRELRDTGELFF. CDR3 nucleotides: TGTGCCAGCTCAAGAGAGCTCAGGGACACCGGGGAGCTGTTTTTT.